This TCR beta chain was found in a study of blood T cell repertoires in COVID-19. Study-wide context: The samples span acute and convalescent COVID-19 from the United States, Italy and Spain. T cells, B-cell-depleted T cells, or PBMCs supplied cDNA or gDNA.

Trimming stripped 2 bases from V and 5 bases from J, with 8 bases between. CDR1 and CDR2 (germline): SQVTM, ANQGSEA. The CDR3 length is 12 residues. In the authors' workflow: Using reference gene primer amplification, nucleated cell counts were estimated. Only in-frame clones appear in the TCRdb table, and some are missing; sequencing was by immunoSEQ multiplex PCR. The V and J calls and clone size come from that table; D and trimming were worked out from the DNA. The data show about 120,000 clones, roughly 85% seen once. The TCR was taken from a man aged 35-49 years with acute or convalescent COVID-19. The chain uses TRBV29-1 and TRBJ2-3; D may be TRBD1 (5 bases). Source material: peripheral blood. The CDR3 protein is CSVELGRDTQYF. CDR3 DNA sequence: TGCAGCGTTGAACTGGGGCGAGATACGCAGTATTTT.